This entry features one TCR beta chain sequence. The antigen remains unidentified. The authors' processing: Filtering differed since immunoSEQ provided only junctions, with no quality scores. Measured with immunoSEQ multiplex PCR; TCRdb has only the in-frame clones, and not every one. The V and J calls and clone size are taken from that table; D and trimming were inferred from the DNA. The top ten clones hold approximately 2% of a sample with more than 550,000 clones, 72% of them seen once. CDR1 LNHDA and CDR2 SQIVND come from the germline V gene (reference sequence). V lost 4 bases to trimming and J lost 9 bases; unmatched junction nucleotides: 9. The CDR3 totals 14 residues. The sample belongs to a study of shared clonotypes between healthy human individuals. Broader study findings: Generally, estimated richness proved larger in naive subsets than it did in memory subsets.

The source is a woman aged 25 to 45 in good health. Sequenced: memory CD4+ T cells sorted from blood. The subset is: CD45RA-negative fraction. The genes are TRBV19 and TRBJ2-1; 7 nucleotides match TRBD2. The CDR3 loop is CASSTPNGGGEQFF. CDR3 DNA: TGTGCCAGTAGTACCCCCAATGGGGGGGGTGAGCAGTTCTTC.